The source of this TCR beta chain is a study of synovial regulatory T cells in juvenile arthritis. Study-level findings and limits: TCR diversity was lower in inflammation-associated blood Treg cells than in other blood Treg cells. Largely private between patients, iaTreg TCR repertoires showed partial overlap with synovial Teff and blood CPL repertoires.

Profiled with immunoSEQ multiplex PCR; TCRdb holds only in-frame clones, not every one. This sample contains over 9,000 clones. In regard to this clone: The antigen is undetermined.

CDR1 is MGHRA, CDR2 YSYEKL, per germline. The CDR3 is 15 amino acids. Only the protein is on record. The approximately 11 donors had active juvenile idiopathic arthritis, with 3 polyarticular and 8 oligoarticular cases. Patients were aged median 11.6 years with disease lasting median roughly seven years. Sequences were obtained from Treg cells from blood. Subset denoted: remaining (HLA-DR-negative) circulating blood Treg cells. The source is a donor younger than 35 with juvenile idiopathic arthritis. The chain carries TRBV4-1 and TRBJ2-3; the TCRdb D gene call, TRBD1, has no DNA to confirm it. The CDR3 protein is CASSQGGTGTDTQYF.